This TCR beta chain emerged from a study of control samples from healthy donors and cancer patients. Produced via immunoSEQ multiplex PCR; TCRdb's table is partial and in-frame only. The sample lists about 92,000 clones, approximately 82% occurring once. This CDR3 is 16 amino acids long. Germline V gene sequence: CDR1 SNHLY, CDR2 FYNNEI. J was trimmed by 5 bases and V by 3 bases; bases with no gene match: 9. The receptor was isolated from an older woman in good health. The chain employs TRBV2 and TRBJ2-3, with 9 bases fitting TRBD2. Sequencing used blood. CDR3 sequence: CASSDPGRGGLDTQYF. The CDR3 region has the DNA TGTGCCAGCAGTGACCCCGGGCGGGGGGGCCTAGATACGCAGTATTTT.